This T cell receptor (beta chain) was found in a study of monozygotic twins with inflammatory bowel disease. Notes on the study in general: Patient-to-patient differences in immunosuppressive treatment may have added variability to the repertoires. Cells of different T cell subtypes could not be told apart.

TCRalpha and TCRbeta cDNA went through nested PCRs of 16 and 9 cycles, two in total. TCRdb re-called the 5' RACE reads; every CDR3 protein appears as one record, without DNA. The sample includes nearly 450,000 distinct CDR3 sequences. With regard to this clonotype: As yet, its antigen is unknown.

Sequenced: blood. This clonotype was obtained from a human donor with ulcerative colitis or Crohn's disease, or a healthy co-twin of an affected twin (not recorded which).

CDR3 region: CASSWEREWNEQFF. V is TRBV5-4 and J is TRBJ2-1; TCRdb outputs TRBD2, but without DNA this stays unchecked. The CDR3 is 14 amino acids. Looked up from germline, CDR1 is SGHNT and CDR2 is YYREEE (reference sequence).